This TCR beta chain stems from a study of T cell responses to AZD1222 COVID-19 vaccine. Broader study findings: Among the donors, most were white British and more were female, and clonal diversity was possibly underestimated.

For this clone: Its cognate antigen is unknown.

With V trimmed by 4 bases and J by 7 bases, 8 bases remained unmatched. This CDR3 is 15 amino acids long. Looked up from germline, CDR1 is SGDLS and CDR2 is YYNGEE. Repertoires were generated with immunoSEQ multiplex PCR, while TCRdb's copy carries only in-frame clones and drops some. The sample shows roughly 150,000 clones, about 90% of them seen only once. The TCR sequence derives from an adult who received the AZD1222 COVID-19 vaccine. Sequences were derived from peripheral blood, sampled 28 days after the second AZD1222 dose. This chain uses TRBV9 with TRBJ1-6; 7 nucleotides align to TRBD1. Here the CDR3 reads CASSFTGTENSPLHF. CDR3 DNA sequence: TGTGCCAGCAGCTTCACCGGGACAGAGAATTCACCCCTCCACTTT.